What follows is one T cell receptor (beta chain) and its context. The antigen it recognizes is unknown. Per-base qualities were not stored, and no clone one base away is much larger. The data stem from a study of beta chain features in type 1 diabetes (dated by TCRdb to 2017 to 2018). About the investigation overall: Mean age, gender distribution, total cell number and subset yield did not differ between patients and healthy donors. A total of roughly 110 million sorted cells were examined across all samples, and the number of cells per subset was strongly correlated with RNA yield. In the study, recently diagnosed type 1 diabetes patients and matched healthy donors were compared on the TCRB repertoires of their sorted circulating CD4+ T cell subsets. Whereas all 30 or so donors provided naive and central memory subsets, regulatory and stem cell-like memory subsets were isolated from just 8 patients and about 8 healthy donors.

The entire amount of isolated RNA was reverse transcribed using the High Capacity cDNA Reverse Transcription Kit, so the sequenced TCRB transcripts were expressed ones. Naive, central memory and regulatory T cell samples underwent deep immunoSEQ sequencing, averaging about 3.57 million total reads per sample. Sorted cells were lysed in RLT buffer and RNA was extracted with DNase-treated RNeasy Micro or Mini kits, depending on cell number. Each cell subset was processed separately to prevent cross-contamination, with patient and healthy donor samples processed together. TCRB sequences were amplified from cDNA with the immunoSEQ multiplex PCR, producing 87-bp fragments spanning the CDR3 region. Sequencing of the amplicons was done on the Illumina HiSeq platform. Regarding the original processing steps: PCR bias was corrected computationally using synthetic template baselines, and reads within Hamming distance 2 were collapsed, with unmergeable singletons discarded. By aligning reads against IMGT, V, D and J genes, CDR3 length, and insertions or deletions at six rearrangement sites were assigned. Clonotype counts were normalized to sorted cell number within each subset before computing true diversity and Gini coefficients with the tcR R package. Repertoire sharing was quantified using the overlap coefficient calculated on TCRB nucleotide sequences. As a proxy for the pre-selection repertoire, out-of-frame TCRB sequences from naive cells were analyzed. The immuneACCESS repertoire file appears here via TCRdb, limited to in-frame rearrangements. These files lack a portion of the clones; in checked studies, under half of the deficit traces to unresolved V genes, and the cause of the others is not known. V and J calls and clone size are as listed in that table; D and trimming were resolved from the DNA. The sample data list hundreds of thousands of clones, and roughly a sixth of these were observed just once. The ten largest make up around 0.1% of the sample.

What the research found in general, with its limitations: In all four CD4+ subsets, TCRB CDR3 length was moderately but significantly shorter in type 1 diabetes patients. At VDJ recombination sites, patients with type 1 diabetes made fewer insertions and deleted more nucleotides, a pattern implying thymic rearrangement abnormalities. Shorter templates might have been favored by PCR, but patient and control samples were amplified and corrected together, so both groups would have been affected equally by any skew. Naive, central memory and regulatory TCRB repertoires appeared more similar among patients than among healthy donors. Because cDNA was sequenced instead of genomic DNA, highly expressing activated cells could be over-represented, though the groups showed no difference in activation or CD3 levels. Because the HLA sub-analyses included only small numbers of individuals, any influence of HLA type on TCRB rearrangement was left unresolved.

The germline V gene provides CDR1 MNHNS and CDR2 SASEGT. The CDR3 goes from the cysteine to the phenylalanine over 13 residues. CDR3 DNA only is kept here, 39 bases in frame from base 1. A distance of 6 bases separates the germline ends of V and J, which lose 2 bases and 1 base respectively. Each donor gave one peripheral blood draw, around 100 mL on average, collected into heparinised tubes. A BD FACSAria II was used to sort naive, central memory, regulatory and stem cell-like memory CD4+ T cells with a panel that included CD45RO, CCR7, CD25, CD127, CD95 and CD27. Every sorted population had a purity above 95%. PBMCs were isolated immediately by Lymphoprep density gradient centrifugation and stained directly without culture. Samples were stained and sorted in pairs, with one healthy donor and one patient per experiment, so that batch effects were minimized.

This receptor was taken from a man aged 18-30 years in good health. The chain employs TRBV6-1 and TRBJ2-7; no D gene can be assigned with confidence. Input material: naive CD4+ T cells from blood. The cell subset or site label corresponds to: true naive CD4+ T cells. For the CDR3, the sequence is CASSEQASYEQYF. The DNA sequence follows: TGTGCCAGCAGTGAACAGGCTTCCTACGAGCAGTACTTC.